The rows below give T cell receptor beta chains drawn from one sample of a study of blood T cell repertoires in COVID-19. Assay used: immunoSEQ multiplex PCR; TCRdb lists only in-frame clones, some missing. The table records 120,000 to 150,000 clones, around nine tenths of them present only once. The sequenced sample consisted of peripheral blood. These receptors all stem from a woman aged 40 to 50 with acute or convalescent COVID-19. The CDR3 runs from the conserved cysteine through the conserved F or W. The order of the fields is V gene, J gene, clone size, D gene, CDR3 DNA, CDR3 protein. The D gene is left open where the match is weak. Where a row states a size, it is once, few, many or the class of an expanded clone; other rows omit it.

>TRBV20-1|TRBJ1-1|-|-
TGCAGCACAGTGAACACTGAAGCTTTCTTT
CSTVNTEAFF
>TRBV9|TRBJ2-1|-|TRBD2
TGTGCCAGCAGCGTTCGAGCGGGGGGCAATGAGCAGTTCTTC
CASSVRAGGNEQFF
>TRBV7-7|TRBJ2-7|few|-
TGTGCTAGCAGCTTAGGTGTCTGGGGGTACGGGGACAAAGCCTACGAGCAGTACTTC
CASSLGVWGYGDKAYEQYF
>TRBV4-2|TRBJ2-1|few|TRBD2
TGTGCCAGCAGCCAAGAGGTAGGGAGACTAGCGCCCTACAATGAGCAGTTCTTC
CASSQEVGRLAPYNEQFF
>TRBV12-5|TRBJ1-2|-|-
TGTGCTAGTGGTGTCCAACCGGGACTGCCTTATGGCTACACCTTC
CASGVQPGLPYGYTF
>TRBV10-3|TRBJ2-7|-|TRBD2
TGTGCCATCAGTGAGGCGGGGGTGTTCGAGCAGTACTTC
CAISEAGVFEQYF
>TRBV24-1|TRBJ1-2|-|-
TGTGCCACCAGTGATTCTACAGGGTCCGCTTCCTATGGCTACACCTTC
CATSDSTGSASYGYTF
>TRBV30|TRBJ2-1|-|-
TGTGCCTGGAGTGGAGGGGCGGGACGGAACAATGAGCAGTTCTTC
CAWSGGAGRNNEQFF
>TRBV11-3|TRBJ2-3|-|TRBD2
TGTGCCAGCAGCTTCGGGACTAGCGGGGTCACAGATACGCAGTATTTT
CASSFGTSGVTDTQYF
>TRBV20-1|TRBJ1-2|-|TRBD1
TGCAGTGCTCCCGGGACAGGAGGCTACACCTTC
CSAPGTGGYTF
>TRBV7-3|TRBJ2-1|-|-
TGTGCCAGCAGCTTATCCGGGCACAGGGAGCAGTTCTTC
CASSLSGHREQFF
>TRBV19|TRBJ1-1|-|-
TGTGCCAGTAGCACACGGACAGCCTTGAACACTGAAGCTTTCTTT
CASSTRTALNTEAFF
>TRBV7-8|TRBJ1-5|-|TRBD1
TGTGCCAGCAGCTACGGGACAGGAAGAGGAAAGCCCCAGCATTTT
CASSYGTGRGKPQHF
>TRBV2|TRBJ1-5|-|-
TGTGCCAGCAGGGGCCCAGGGATTAGCAATCAGCCCCAGCATTTT
CASRGPGISNQPQHF
>TRBV3-1/TRBV3-2|TRBJ1-1|-|-
TGTGCCAGCAGCCAAGATTGGCAGAAGAACACTGAAGCTTTCTTT
CASSQDWQKNTEAFF
>TRBV25-1|TRBJ2-1|-|TRBD2
TGTGCCAGCAACCCCCGGGGGGGGGCCAGGGTTGATGAGCAGTTCTTC
CASNPRGGARVDEQFF
>TRBV27|TRBJ2-7|-|TRBD1
TGTGCCAGCAGGTCTGGACAGGGGGCGGGTGAGCAGTACTTC
CASRSGQGAGEQYF
>TRBV5-1|TRBJ2-3|-|TRBD2
TGCGCCAGCAGCTTGGATCCTAGCGGGGCCTTCACAGATACGCAGTATTTT
CASSLDPSGAFTDTQYF
>TRBV28|TRBJ1-1|-|-
TGTGCCATCACGGAGGTGAACACTGAAGCTTTCTTT
CAITEVNTEAFF
>TRBV4-2|TRBJ2-3|few|-
TGTGCCAGCAGCCAATTCCTAGCTCTTAGGGGCACAGATACGCAGTATTTT
CASSQFLALRGTDTQYF
>TRBV15|TRBJ1-5|-|-
TGTGCCACCAGCAGAAGCACGGATCAGCCCCAGCATTTT
CATSRSTDQPQHF
>TRBV7-2|TRBJ1-6|-|TRBD1
TGTGCCAGCAGCCCCGGGACAGGGGCTTTGGTTATTAATTCACCCCTCCACTTT
CASSPGTGALVINSPLHF
>TRBV5-1|TRBJ2-7|-|TRBD2
TGCGCCAGCAGCGCCGGGACTAGCCGCTCCTACGAGCAGTACTTC
CASSAGTSRSYEQYF
>TRBV5-1|TRBJ1-2|-|-
TGCGCCAGCAGCTTGTCAGGGAACTATGGCTACACCTTC
CASSLSGNYGYTF
>TRBV2|TRBJ1-5|-|TRBD1
TGTGCCAGCAGTGGACAGGGGTTAAGCAATCAGCCCCAGCATTTT
CASSGQGLSNQPQHF
>TRBV6-5|TRBJ1-2|-|-
TGTGCCAGCAGTTATTTACGAGACAGACGAGGCTATGGCTACACCTTC
CASSYLRDRRGYGYTF
>TRBV6-1|TRBJ2-7|-|TRBD2
TGTGCCAGCAGTGAAGCGCTCGGTGCGGGGGGGTTCGGCGAGCAGTACTTC
CASSEALGAGGFGEQYF
>TRBV3-1/TRBV3-2|TRBJ1-1|-|-
TGTGCCAGCAGCCATTCGACCAGCGGGGCTTTCTTT
CASSHSTSGAFF
>TRBV3-1/TRBV3-2|TRBJ2-7|-|-
TGTGCCAGCAGCCATCCAGGTCGGTCCTACGAGCAGTACTTC
CASSHPGRSYEQYF
>TRBV9|TRBJ1-1|-|-
TGTGCCAGCAGCGTAGGAGGTAGCACTGAAGCTTTCTTT
CASSVGGSTEAFF
>TRBV3-1/TRBV3-2|TRBJ2-1|-|TRBD2
TGTGCCAGCAGCGAGGGACTAGCGGTCTACAATGAGCAGTTCTTC
CASSEGLAVYNEQFF